A single sample gave rise to the 18 T cell receptor beta chains below, sequenced in a study of T-cell reconstitution after alpha-beta-depleted transplantation in children. For TCRbeta, the library was prepared with unique molecular identifiers. TCRdb processed the PCR reads anew with MiXCR; each CDR3 protein has one entry. The table shows fewer than 550,000 distinct CDR3 sequences, with about a sixth occurring only once. The specimen was PBMCs, mostly from graft donor cells, collected 360 days after TCRalphabeta/CD19-depleted stem cell transplant. The receptors stem from a boy in the first two years of life who had a stem cell transplant for Wiskott-Aldrich syndrome, so the T cells may come from the graft donor.

In its sample, this clonotype was seen a few times. This chain joins TRBV7-8 and TRBJ2-2; D is possibly TRBD2 (5 bases). Per germline, CDR1 SGHVS and CDR2 FQNEAQ. Trimming removed 5 bases from V and 5 bases from J, with 18 bases in between. The CDR3 spans 16 residues. The CDR3 spells CASSPRSGRVTGELFF. CDR3 in DNA: TGTGCCAGCAGCCCTCGCTCGGGGAGAGTAACCGGGGAGCTGTTTTTT.

J is TRBJ2-7 and V is TRBV20-1; perhaps TRBD2 as D (6 bases). V was clipped by 4 bases and J by 7 bases, with 11 bases between them. Germline assignment: CDR1 DFQATT and CDR2 SNEGSKA (reference sequence). The CDR3 totals 11 residues. The CDR3, as DNA: TGCAGTGCTATGGGGGGTGTTGAGCAGTACTTC. Its protein product is CSAMGGVEQYF.

This chain uses TRBV4-3 with TRBJ2-2, with D perhaps assigned TRBD1 or TRBD2 (5 bases each). Trimming took off 2 bases at V and 7 bases at J, with 17 bases between the two ends. The germline gives CDR1 LGHNA, CDR2 YSLEER. The CDR3 runs 16 residues. The CDR3 DNA follows: TGCGCCAGCAGCCAAATGGTCCGGGACGGGCTCGGGGAGCTGTTTTTT. This codes for CASSQMVRDGLGELFF.

J is TRBJ2-3 and V is TRBV10-1; 8 bases match TRBD1. With V trimmed by 1 base and J by 3 bases, 9 bases remained unmatched. Germline CDR1 reads WNHNN; CDR2 reads SYGVQD (reference sequence). This CDR3 is built from 17 residues. The CDR3 is CASSEYRGSSWTDTQYF. In DNA form, the CDR3 reads TGCGCCAGCAGTGAGTACAGGGGGTCGAGTTGGACAGATACGCAGTATTTT.

The chain recombines TRBV21-1 with TRBJ2-7; the table gives TRBD1 as D, unverified against the DNA. TRBV21-1 is deemed a pseudogene. The CDR3 totals 14 residues. CDR3 sequence: CASSTRQGSYEQYF. The CDR3, as DNA: TGTGCCAGCAGCACCCGACAGGGGAGCTACGAGCAGTACTTC.

In this sample, this clonotype turned up many times. The chain carries TRBV20-1 and TRBJ2-3; the D gene could be TRBD1 or TRBD2 (5 bases each). Trimming pared 0 bases from V and 3 bases from J, leaving 13 bases between. The germline gives CDR1 DFQATT, CDR2 SNEGSKA (reference sequence). The CDR3 spans 15 residues. The CDR3 sequence: CSARDGGRMTDTQYF. The CDR3 DNA reads TGCAGTGCTAGAGATGGGGGTCGGATGACAGATACGCAGTATTTT.

The chain carries TRBV12-3 or TRBV12-4 and TRBJ1-1, with 8 positions matching TRBD1. The CDR3 contains 14 residues. Trimming removed 7 bases from V and 4 bases from J; junction bases left unmatched: 8. CDR3 DNA sequence: TGTGCCAGCAATCGACAGGGGATCCGCACTGAAGCTTTCTTT. It is translated as CASNRQGIRTEAFF.

The chain couples TRBV6-2 or TRBV6-3 to TRBJ2-3; 9 nucleotides line up with TRBD1. V was clipped by 0 bases and J by 8 bases; unmatched bases: 3. The CDR3 is made up of 14 amino acids. The germline V gene encodes CDR1 MNHEY and CDR2 SVGEGT. The CDR3 sequence: CASSYSNRGLTQYF. In DNA, the CDR3 is TGTGCCAGCAGTTACTCGAACAGGGGGCTTACGCAGTATTTT.

This clonotype was picked up a small number of times. The rearrangement links TRBV11-3 to TRBJ2-5; TRBD1 agrees at 7 bases. V was pared by 4 bases and J by 2 bases, with 4 bases of the junction left unmatched. Germline-derived CDR1 and CDR2 are SGHNT and YENEEA. The CDR3 length is 14 residues. CDR3 sequence: CASSSRQGQETQYF. For the CDR3, the DNA is TGTGCCAGCAGCTCGCGACAGGGTCAAGAGACCCAGTACTTC.

The sample holds a few counts of this clonotype. This chain joins TRBV29-1 and TRBJ1-3, with D uncertain. The V and J ends lost 7 bases and 0 bases respectively, with 7 bases between them. CDR3 length equals 12 residues. Per the germline V gene, CDR1 is SQVTM and CDR2 is ANQGSEA. The CDR3 DNA reads TGCAGCGGGACGGTCTCTGGAAACACCATATATTTT. It is translated as CSGTVSGNTIYF.

This clonotype was seen repeatedly, ten times or more. The chain employs TRBV24-1 and TRBJ2-3, with TRBD1 matching over 9 bases. V shed 5 bases, J shed 4 bases, and the junction held 12 bases outside the gene matches. Germline values: CDR1 KGHDR, CDR2 SFDVKD. There are 17 residues in the CDR3. This CDR3 reads CATSGKGQGISPDTQYF. As DNA, the CDR3 is TGTGCCACCAGTGGAAAAGGACAGGGGATCTCACCAGATACGCAGTATTTT.

This clonotype occurred many times. The V gene is TRBV5-1, the J gene TRBJ2-3; perhaps D is TRBD1 or TRBD2 (5 bases each). Deletions cut 4 bases from V and 0 bases from J, with 6 bases between. Germline loops: CDR1 SGHRS, CDR2 YFSETQ. The CDR3 length is 13 residues. The CDR3: CASSRDSTDTQYF. The CDR3 DNA is TGCGCCAGCAGCCGGGACAGCACAGATACGCAGTATTTT. Full variable domain (missing parts from reference TRBV5-1 and TRBJ2-3): KAGVTQTPRYLIKTRGQQVTLSCSPISGHRSVSWYQQTPGQGLQFLFEYFSETQRNKGNFPGRFSGRQFSNSRSEMNVSTLELGDSALYLCASSRDSTDTQYFGPGTRLTVL.

The chain joins TRBV29-1 to TRBJ2-7; TRBD1 matches 9 bases. The CDR3 loop spans 16 amino acids. Germline CDR1 reads SQVTM; CDR2 reads ANQGSEA. With V trimmed by 0 bases and J by 6 bases, 12 bases remained unmatched. The CDR3 DNA reads as TGCAGCGTTGAAGACTCGGGACAGGGCGCACCAGGCGAGCAGTACTTC. Protein product: CSVEDSGQGAPGEQYF.

This chain links TRBV18 with TRBJ2-1; 8 bases fit TRBD1. Germline CDR1 is KGHSH and CDR2 is LQKENI. J lost 2 bases, V lost 2 bases, and 2 bases had no gene match. CDR3 length: 15 residues. Here the CDR3 reads CASSPRTGPYNEQFF. The CDR3 region has the DNA TGTGCCAGCTCACCAAGGACAGGGCCCTACAATGAGCAGTTCTTC. Combining the CDR3 with reference TRBV18 and TRBJ2-1 gives the whole variable domain NAGVMQNPRHLVRRRGQEARLRCSPMKGHSHVYWYRQLPEEGLKFMVYLQKENIIDESGMPKERFSAEFPKEGPSILRIQQVVRGDSAAYFCASSPRTGPYNEQFFGPGTRLTVL.

This clonotype was picked up a small number of times. The J gene is TRBJ2-1, the V gene TRBV4-1; maybe TRBD2 (6 bases). CDR3 length: 16 amino acids. V gave up 6 bases and J gave up 4 bases, with 19 bases separating them. The germline CDR1 and CDR2 sequences are MGHRA and YSYEKL. CDR3 in amino acids: CASRDPYGRNYNEQFF. In DNA, the CDR3 is TGCGCCAGCAGGGACCCTTACGGGAGAAATTACAATGAGCAGTTCTTC.

The chain employs TRBV28 and TRBJ2-1; D possibly corresponds to TRBD1 (6 bases). V was cut by 4 bases and J by 6 bases, with 16 bases left in between. Germline-derived CDR1 and CDR2 are MDHEN and SYDVKM. This CDR3 contains 15 residues. CDR3 in amino acids: CASSSPRTVRNEQFF. The DNA for the CDR3 is TGTGCCAGCAGTTCCCCACGGACAGTGCGCAATGAGCAGTTCTTC.

The rearrangement uses TRBV24-1 and TRBJ2-1; 12 bases fit TRBD2. The V and J ends lost 4 bases and 7 bases, in that order; junction bases with no gene match: 7. CDR3 size: 16 residues. Germline CDR1 and CDR2: KGHDR and SFDVKD. This chain's CDR3 is CATSDRKGTSGNEQFF. In DNA form, the CDR3 reads TGTGCCACCAGTGACCGGAAAGGGACTAGCGGGAATGAGCAGTTCTTC.

This clonotype was picked up a small number of times. The V call is TRBV28, the J call TRBJ1-1; D call uncertain. This CDR3 is built from 12 residues. Trimming left V 3 bases short and J 7 bases short, with 9 bases between. Germline lookup yields CDR1 MDHEN and CDR2 SYDVKM. The CDR3 DNA follows: TGTGCCAGCAGTTTGCCAGGCCGTGAAGCTTTCTTT. This encodes CASSLPGREAFF.